The rows below give T cell receptor beta chains drawn from one sample of a study of cytomegalovirus exposure and HLA in healthy donors. TCRdb's copy holds only in-frame clones and misses some; the assay was immunoSEQ multiplex PCR. There are 200,000 or so clones in the sample; 65% to 90% occur only once, and approximately 6.3% lies in the top ten. The specimen was PBMCs. The source of these receptors is a man aged 40-49 years in good health and CMV-seropositive. Each CDR3 is given with its conserved first and last residue. A D gene is named only where the DNA matches it firmly. Not every row has a clone size; where given, it reads once, few, many or a size class.

V gene	J gene	clone size	D gene	CDR3 protein	CDR3 DNA
TRBV6-5	TRBJ1-2	once	.	CASSYSSSRGKHGYTF	TGTGCCAGCAGTTACTCCTCCTCCAGGGGTAAGCATGGCTACACCTTC
TRBV5-4	TRBJ2-3	once	TRBD2	CASSYSGGGTDTQYF	TGTGCCAGCAGTTATAGCGGGGGGGGTACAGATACGCAGTATTTT
TRBV10-3	TRBJ2-2	.	TRBD2	CAISEGLVANTGELFF	TGTGCCATCAGTGAGGGACTAGTGGCGAACACCGGGGAGCTGTTTTTT
TRBV29-1	TRBJ2-2	.	TRBD2	CSVEDEAGAANTGELFF	TGCAGCGTTGAAGATGAAGCGGGGGCCGCGAACACCGGGGAGCTGTTTTTT
TRBV7-2	TRBJ2-3	few	.	CASSLAMVPPAQYF	TGTGCCAGCAGCTTAGCTATGGTTCCCCCGGCGCAGTATTTT
TRBV9	TRBJ1-4	.	.	CASSAEGGSEKLFF	TGTGCCAGCAGCGCCGAGGGAGGGAGTGAAAAACTGTTTTTT
TRBV28	TRBJ2-3	.	.	CASSLVAGSADTQYF	TGTGCCAGCAGTTTAGTGGCGGGGTCGGCGGATACGCAGTATTTT
TRBV7-2	TRBJ1-4	.	.	CASSLGESLRADEKLFF	TGTGCCAGCAGCTTAGGGGAGAGTTTGAGGGCGGATGAAAAACTGTTTTTT
TRBV19	TRBJ2-7	.	.	CASSTPGDEQYF	TGTGCCAGTAGTACCCCAGGGGACGAGCAGTACTTC
TRBV29-1	TRBJ1-5	.	TRBD1	CSVRTGVNQPQHF	TGCAGCGTCCGTACAGGGGTCAATCAGCCCCAGCATTTT
TRBV5-8	TRBJ1-3	.	.	CASSTSSGNTIYF	TGTGCCAGCAGCACCAGCTCTGGAAACACCATATATTTT
TRBV5-6	TRBJ1-1	.	TRBD1	CASSLTGGAGNTEAFF	TGTGCCAGCAGCTTAACAGGGGGCGCGGGCAACACTGAAGCTTTCTTT
TRBV5-6	TRBJ2-5	few	.	CASSLGTVETQYF	TGTGCCAGCAGCTTGGGGACAGTAGAGACCCAGTACTTC
TRBV19	TRBJ2-5	once	.	CASSIGQGAETQYF	TGTGCCAGTAGTATAGGCCAGGGTGCAGAGACCCAGTACTTC
TRBV6-4	TRBJ2-3	.	TRBD1	CASSGGQVTDTQYF	TGTGCCAGCAGTGGGGGACAGGTCACAGATACGCAGTATTTT
TRBV5-4	TRBJ2-5	few	TRBD1	CASSLGQGLETQYF	TGTGCCAGCAGCCTTGGACAGGGGCTGGAGACCCAGTACTTC
TRBV5-6	TRBJ2-4	few	TRBD1	CASSFGTGRNIQYF	TGTGCCAGCAGCTTTGGGACAGGGAGAAACATTCAGTACTTC
TRBV19	TRBJ2-5	.	TRBD1	CASRDRGTETQYF	TGTGCCAGTAGGGACAGGGGGACGGAGACCCAGTACTTC
TRBV27	TRBJ1-6	few	.	CASRFQIIGANSPLHF	TGTGCCAGCAGATTCCAAATCATTGGGGCTAATTCACCCCTCCACTTT
TRBV28	TRBJ2-5	.	.	CASSLQGGQETQYF	TGTGCCAGCAGTTTACAGGGGGGCCAAGAGACCCAGTACTTC
TRBV7-2	TRBJ2-5	.	TRBD2	CASSQGEGETQYF	TGTGCCAGCAGCCAAGGGGAGGGGGAGACCCAGTACTTC
TRBV28	TRBJ2-1	.	TRBD2	CASSSSGGANYNEQFF	TGTGCCAGCAGCTCTAGCGGGGGGGCCAATTACAATGAGCAGTTCTTC
TRBV19	TRBJ2-5	.	TRBD1	CASSYRGGETQYF	TGTGCCAGTAGTTACAGGGGTGGAGAGACCCAGTACTTC
TRBV7-2	TRBJ1-1	once	TRBD1	CASSLYRGNTEAFF	TGTGCCAGCAGCTTATACAGGGGCAACACTGAAGCTTTCTTT
TRBV6-5	TRBJ1-2	.	.	CATLGGNGYTF	TGTGCCACACTAGGGGGAAATGGCTACACCTTC
TRBV15	TRBJ1-1	.	.	CATSRDRGGAGEAFF	TGTGCCACCAGCAGAGACCGAGGGGGAGCCGGAGAAGCTTTCTTT
TRBV30	TRBJ1-4	.	TRBD1	CAWSLTRTGWGEKLFF	TGTGCCTGGAGTCTAACTAGGACAGGGTGGGGTGAAAAACTGTTTTTT
TRBV5-4	TRBJ2-7	.	.	CASSLRQVSYEQYF	TGTGCCAGCAGCTTGCGGCAGGTCTCCTACGAGCAGTACTTC
TRBV5-6	TRBJ1-5	.	.	CASSYTGLGQPQHF	TGTGCCAGCAGCTACACAGGGCTCGGGCAGCCCCAGCATTTT
TRBV5-1	TRBJ1-5	.	.	CASSLDPGFDQPQHF	TGCGCCAGCAGCTTGGACCCAGGGTTCGATCAGCCCCAGCATTTT
TRBV5-1	TRBJ2-7	.	TRBD1	CASSLPGQGYEQYF	TGCGCCAGCAGCCTGCCGGGACAGGGTTACGAGCAGTACTTC
TRBV9	TRBJ2-7	.	TRBD2	CASSVAGGPYEQYF	TGTGCCAGCAGCGTAGCGGGGGGGCCCTACGAGCAGTACTTC
TRBV27	TRBJ2-7	.	.	CASSPSGPYEQYF	TGTGCCAGCAGTCCATCGGGTCCCTACGAGCAGTACTTC
TRBV9	TRBJ2-7	.	.	CASSVASGDYEQYF	TGTGCCAGCAGCGTAGCTTCAGGGGACTACGAGCAGTACTTC
TRBV20-1	TRBJ2-7	few	TRBD1	CSPGQAYEQYF	TGCAGTCCCGGACAGGCCTACGAGCAGTACTTC
TRBV6-4	TRBJ1-5	once	TRBD1	CASSRGTVRNQPQHF	TGTGCCAGCAGTCGGGGGACAGTTCGGAATCAGCCCCAGCATTTT
TRBV18	TRBJ2-1	.	.	CASSPQVHNEQFF	TGTGCCAGCTCACCGCAGGTCCACAATGAGCAGTTCTTC
TRBV28	TRBJ1-5	.	TRBD1	CASSPGTGGVNQPQHF	TGTGCCAGCAGTCCCGGGACAGGGGGCGTCAATCAGCCCCAGCATTTT
TRBV2	TRBJ2-2	few	TRBD2	CASRETSGGTGELFF	TGTGCCAGCAGAGAGACTAGCGGGGGGACGGGGGAGCTGTTTTTT
TRBV29-1	TRBJ1-1	.	.	CSGETDTEAFF	TGCAGCGGCGAGACAGACACTGAAGCTTTCTTT
TRBV27	TRBJ2-1	.	TRBD2	CASTRLAGDEQFF	TGTGCCAGCACCCGACTAGCTGGCGATGAGCAGTTCTTC
TRBV19	TRBJ2-5	.	.	CASSTTGWPTGPKRQGTQYF	TGTGCCAGTAGTACTACAGGGTGGCCAACGGGACCAAAACGCCAAGGGACCCAGTACTTC
TRBV15	TRBJ2-7	few	.	CATSRVGGWDSRRDEQYF	TGTGCCACCAGCAGAGTGGGCGGTTGGGACTCGAGAAGGGACGAGCAGTACTTC
TRBV15	TRBJ1-5	.	TRBD1	CATSRDIWVGTGDWGQPQHF	TGTGCCACCAGCAGAGACATTTGGGTCGGGACAGGGGATTGGGGTCAGCCCCAGCATTTT
TRBV7-2	TRBJ2-3	.	TRBD2	CASSSLGLAGGRYTDTQYF	TGTGCCAGCAGCTCCCTAGGACTAGCGGGGGGCCGGTACACAGATACGCAGTATTTT
TRBV7-6	TRBJ2-2	.	TRBD2	CASSFRGGTGELFF	TGTGCCAGCAGCTTCCGGGGGGGCACCGGGGAGCTGTTTTTT
TRBV6-5	TRBJ2-4	few	TRBD1	CASSRPGTGRDIQYF	TGTGCCAGCAGCCGACCCGGGACAGGTCGGGACATTCAGTACTTC
TRBV19	TRBJ1-5	.	.	CASTRTGISNQPQHF	TGTGCCAGTACCAGAACAGGGATTAGCAATCAGCCCCAGCATTTT
TRBV4-1	TRBJ2-5	.	.	CASSQTGLRETQYF	TGCGCCAGCAGCCAAACGGGACTCCGGGAGACCCAGTACTTC
TRBV7-9	TRBJ1-1	once	.	CASLLGDWPDTEAFF	TGTGCCAGCTTACTTGGGGACTGGCCCGACACTGAAGCTTTCTTT
TRBV7-2	TRBJ1-2	.	.	CASSLGGSHGYTF	TGTGCCAGCAGCCTGGGGGGGTCCCATGGCTACACCTTC
TRBV7-8	TRBJ2-3	.	TRBD2	CASSLIQAGGPSDTQYF	TGTGCCAGCAGCTTAATCCAGGCGGGGGGGCCCTCAGATACGCAGTATTTT
TRBV5-1	TRBJ2-7	.	.	CASSLARTVSSYEQYF	TGCGCCAGCAGCTTGGCACGGACAGTGAGCTCCTACGAGCAGTACTTC
TRBV4-3	TRBJ1-4	.	.	CASTMGRGSNEKLFF	TGCGCCAGCACCATGGGGCGGGGTAGTAATGAAAAACTGTTTTTT
TRBV13	TRBJ1-2	.	TRBD1	CASSQSDRVDGYTF	TGTGCCAGCAGCCAATCCGACAGGGTGGATGGCTACACCTTC
TRBV30	TRBJ1-4	once	TRBD1	CAWSLNHRGKKLFF	TGTGCCTGGAGCCTTAACCACAGGGGTAAAAAACTGTTTTTT
TRBV9	TRBJ2-1	once	TRBD2	CASSVASGGRHNEQFF	TGTGCCAGCAGCGTAGCGTCGGGGGGACGTCACAATGAGCAGTTCTTC
TRBV7-2	TRBJ2-7	.	.	CASSSTRGRGSYEQYF	TGTGCCAGCAGCTCTACCCGGGGTCGCGGGTCCTACGAGCAGTACTTC
TRBV30	TRBJ2-7	few	.	CAWKIQDYEQYF	TGTGCCTGGAAGATCCAGGACTACGAGCAGTACTTC